This TCR beta chain came from a study of beta chain features in type 1 diabetes. The study reverse transcribed the entire isolated RNA, so it sequenced expressed TCRB transcripts. Average reads for naive, central memory and regulatory T cell samples were roughly 3.4 million. The method was immunoSEQ multiplex PCR; TCRdb's version includes in-frame clones alone and lacks a portion of them. The sample records roughly 160,000 clones, approximately 7.8% being singletons. A few counts support this clone. Its specificity is not known. Per germline, CDR1 SGHNT and CDR2 YYREEE (reference sequence). J was trimmed by 6 bases and V by 4 bases; bases with no gene match: 7. CDR3 size: 14 residues. Around 0.12 L of blood, on average, came from one heparinised draw per donor. Sorted CD4+ subsets: naive, central memory, regulatory, stem cell-like memory (CD45RO/CCR7/CD25/CD127/CD95/CD27 panel). Study findings and constraints: The similarity of naive, central memory and Treg TCRB repertoires appeared greater among patients than among healthy donors. Among all four CD4+ subsets, Type 1 diabetes patients had TCRB CDR3s that were moderately but significantly shorter.

The source is a woman aged 40 to 50 with type 1 diabetes. The V and J genes are TRBV5-4 and TRBJ2-3, with 8 bases that match TRBD2. The source material was central memory CD4+ T cells from blood. CDR3 bases: TGTGCCAGCAGCCCGGGAGGGAATAGCGATACGCAGTATTTT. Amino acid sequence: CASSPGGNSDTQYF.